Included here is one T cell receptor (beta chain) sequence, with context. In this sample, this clone turned up once. Its antigen is not yet known. It has no much larger one-base neighbor in the sample; base qualities were not kept. This record belongs to a study of Ad26.COV2.S vaccination and SARS-CoV-2 variants (dated by TCRdb to the early 2020s). At the level of the whole study: Donors in the vaccine arm were drawn from COV1001, a phase I-IIa trial of Ad26.COV2.S in healthy adults that was multicentre, randomized, double-blind and placebo-controlled. Throughout the experiments and outcome assessment, investigators stayed blinded to trial group allocation. The TCR-sequenced set comprised around 30 samples: some 19 Ad26.COV2.S vaccine recipients, 5 placebo recipients and 8 SARS-CoV-2 convalescent individuals. Trial participants were randomized into five groups of five, in which low-dose or high-dose Ad26.COV2.S was given once or twice, or placebo was given on both occasions. Sequencing of the TCRbeta repertoire served to evaluate the specificity and breadth of SARS-CoV-2-reactive T cell receptors following Ad26.COV2.S vaccination. Ad26.COV2.S was administered intramuscularly at a dose of 5x10^10 or 1x10^11 viral particles, either as one shot or as two shots given 56 days apart.

The immunoSEQ Assay was used to sequence TCRbeta CDR3 regions. After extraction, genomic DNA underwent amplification by bias-controlled multiplex PCR, followed by high-throughput sequencing. The authors' pipeline ran thus. To quantify the absolute abundance of every unique TCRbeta CDR3 region, sequences were collapsed and filtered. T cell fraction was estimated by normalizing TCRbeta template counts to usable DNA, which was measured by amplifying reference genes present in all nucleated cells. Repertoire TCRs were annotated as SARS-CoV-2-specific by exact matching of V gene, CDR3 amino acid sequence and J gene to a known reactive TCR set. The reference SARS-CoV-2 TCR set came from MIRA and was filtered for enrichment in COVID-19-positive ImmuneCODE repertoires, removing public or cross-reactive TCRs. Drawing on the MIRA antigens, annotated TCRs were analysed further at the level of specific ORF or position within ORF. Breadth was defined as the number of annotated unique rearrangements divided by the total number of unique productive rearrangements, and depth was defined as the summed frequency of the annotated unique rearrangements. Two-sided Wilcoxon rank-sum tests were used to compare TCR breadth between groups. The table comes from immuneACCESS by way of TCRdb, which keeps in-frame sequences with V and J called. Part of the clones is missing from these tables; in studies checked, under half for an unresolved V gene and the rest for unknown reasons. That table is the source of V, J and clone size, and D and trimming were worked out from the DNA. This sample is represented by 350,000 to 500,000 clones; roughly 88% of them were singletons. Roughly 3.9% of the sample belongs to the ten largest clones.

The intended sense of this specimen's treatment or condition label: some 20 received Ad26.COV2.S at low or high dose, single or two shots; 5 received placebo; per-sample allocation not given. Repertoires of vaccine and placebo recipients were sequenced from samples collected on day 63 after the first injection. In Cohort 1b, about 25 adults aged 18-55 years were enrolled at a single site in Boston, USA, between 29 July and 7 August 2020. Ad26.COV2.S was a replication-incompetent adenovirus type 26 vector expressing a prefusion-stabilized SARS-CoV-2 spike protein from the original Wuhan strain. V is pared back by 9 bases and J by 4 bases, with 10 bases lying between the germline termini. In the germline V gene, CDR1 corresponds to MDHEN and CDR2 to SYDVKM. The CDR3 goes from the cysteine to the phenylalanine over 12 residues. The DNA shown is the 36-base CDR3, in frame from base 1. Broad study findings and their caveats: After vaccination, substantial breadth of spike-specific CD8+ and CD4+ T cell responses was reported. The authors noted that total T cell responses may have been underestimated by the TCR breadth and depth analyses. Non-spike TCR breadth was comparable between vaccine and placebo recipients, consistent with the vaccine containing only spike. Higher spike-specific TCR breadth was observed in Ad26.COV2.S recipients than in placebo recipients (P = 0.0014). The study was not powered to compare responses between vaccine doses or regimens.

The TCR was taken from a person between 18 and 60 years old who received the Ad26.COV2.S COVID-19 vaccine or a placebo. In this chain, TRBV28 is recombined with TRBJ1-5; the D gene cannot be resolved reliably. The sample consisted of peripheral blood, taken in a trial of Ad26.COV2.S vaccine versus placebo. The nucleotide sequence reads as follows: TGTGCCAGTAACCGGTGGAATCAGCCCCAGCATTTT. The translation is CASNRWNQPQHF.